This TCR beta chain was recovered during a study of regulatory dendritic cells for organ transplantation. Whole-study context: Regulatory dendritic cells came from monocytes given vitamin D3 and IL-10. Day 6 dendritic cell cultures were stimulated with LPS.

The repertoire was sequenced with immunoSEQ multiplex PCR; TCRdb's copy has only in-frame clones and lacks some. The top ten hold 0.26% of the sample, which has roughly 23,000 clones, roughly 87% seen once. CFSE-labeled sorted T cells met regulatory or mature dendritic cells for five to six days. Memory T cells were CD45RO+, naive were CD45RA+, sorted by FACS. The CDR3 runs to 15 residues. The germline V and J ends were trimmed by 5 bases and 1 base, with 14 bases remaining between them. Germline lookup yields CDR1 SEHNR and CDR2 FQNEAQ (reference sequence). A word on this clone: What it binds is not known.

The sequencing sample was made of naive CD4+ T cells from blood cultured with dendritic cells. Subset indicated: CD45RA+ naive T cells. The sequence came from a human donor in good health. The chain recombines TRBV7-9 with TRBJ1-1; TRBD1 is a possible D gene (6 bases). For the CDR3, the DNA is TGTGCCAGCAGCACGTGGGACAAGAAGAACACTGAAGCTTTCTTT. It codes for CASSTWDKKNTEAFF. Supplemented by reference TRBV7-9 and TRBJ1-1, the full variable domain reads DTGVSQNPRHKITKRGQNVTFRCDPISEHNRLYWYRQTLGQGPEFLTYFQNEAQLEKSRLLSDRFSAERPKGSFSTLEIQRTEQGDSAMYLCASSTWDKKNTEAFFGQGTRLTVV.